This TCR beta chain was identified in a study of shared clonotypes between healthy human individuals. Some clones are missing from TCRdb's copy, which holds only in-frame ones; the method was immunoSEQ multiplex PCR. The repertoire holds millions of clones, with more than 90% as singletons. This TCR was recovered from a man between 18 and 35 years old in good health. The sequencing sample was made of naive CD4+ T cells sorted from blood. Regarding subset: CD45RA+ positively selected.

The CDR3 loop reads CAWSQGVSYEQYF. In DNA form, the CDR3 reads TGTGCCTGGAGCCAGGGGGTCTCCTACGAGCAGTACTTC. The chain has TRBV30 and TRBJ2-7; TRBD1 matches at 7 bases. This CDR3 contains 13 residues. The J segment lost 0 bases and the V segment lost 3 bases, leaving 2 bases of the junction unmatched. Germline CDR1 is GTSNPN and CDR2 is SVGIG (reference sequence).